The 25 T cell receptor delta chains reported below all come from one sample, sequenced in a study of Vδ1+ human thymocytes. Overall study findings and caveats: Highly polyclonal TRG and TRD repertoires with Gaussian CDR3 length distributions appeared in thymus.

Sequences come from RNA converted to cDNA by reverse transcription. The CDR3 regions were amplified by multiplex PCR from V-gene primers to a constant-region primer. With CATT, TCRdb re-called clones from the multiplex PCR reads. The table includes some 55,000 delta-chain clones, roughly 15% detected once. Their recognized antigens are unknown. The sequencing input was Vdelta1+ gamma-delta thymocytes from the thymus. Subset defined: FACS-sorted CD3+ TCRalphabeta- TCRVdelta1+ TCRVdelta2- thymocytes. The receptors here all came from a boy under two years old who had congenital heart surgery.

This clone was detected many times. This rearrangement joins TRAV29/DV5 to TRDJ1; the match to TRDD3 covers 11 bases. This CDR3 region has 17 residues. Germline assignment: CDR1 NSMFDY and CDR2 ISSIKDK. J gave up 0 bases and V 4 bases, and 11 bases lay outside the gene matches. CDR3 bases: TGTGCAGCAGGCTTCCTACTGGGGGATATGTACACCGATAAACTCATCTTT. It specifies CAAGFLLGDMYTDKLIF.

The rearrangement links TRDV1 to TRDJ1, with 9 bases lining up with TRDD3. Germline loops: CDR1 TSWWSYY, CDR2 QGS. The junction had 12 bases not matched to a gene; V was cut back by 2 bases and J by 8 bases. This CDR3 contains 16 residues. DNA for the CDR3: TGTGCTCTTGGGGAAGGGCCGGGGATACGCCGCTTCAAACTCATCTTT. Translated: CALGEGPGIRRFKLIF.

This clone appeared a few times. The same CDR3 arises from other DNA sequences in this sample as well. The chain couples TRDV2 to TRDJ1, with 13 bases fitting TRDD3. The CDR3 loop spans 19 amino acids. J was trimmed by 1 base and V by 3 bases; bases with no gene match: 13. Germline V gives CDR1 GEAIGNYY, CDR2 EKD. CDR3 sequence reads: CACDLLLGDTSVVTDKLIF. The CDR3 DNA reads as TGTGCCTGTGACCTCCTACTGGGGGATACGTCAGTGGTCACCGATAAACTCATCTTT.

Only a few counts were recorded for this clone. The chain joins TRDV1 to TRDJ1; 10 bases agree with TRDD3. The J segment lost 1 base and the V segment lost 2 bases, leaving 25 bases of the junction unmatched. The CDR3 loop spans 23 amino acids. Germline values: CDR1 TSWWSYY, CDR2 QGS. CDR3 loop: CALGEIRGDTRVVGGPATDKLIF. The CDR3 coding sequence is TGTGCTCTTGGGGAAATTCGGGGGGATACGAGAGTAGTAGGGGGTCCAGCCACCGATAAACTCATCTTT.

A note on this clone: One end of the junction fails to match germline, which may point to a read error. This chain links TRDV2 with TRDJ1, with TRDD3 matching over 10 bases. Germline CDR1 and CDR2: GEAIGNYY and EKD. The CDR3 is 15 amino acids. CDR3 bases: TGTGCCTGTGATCCCTGGGGGATAAACACCGATAGACTCATCTTT. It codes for CACDPWGINTDRLIF.

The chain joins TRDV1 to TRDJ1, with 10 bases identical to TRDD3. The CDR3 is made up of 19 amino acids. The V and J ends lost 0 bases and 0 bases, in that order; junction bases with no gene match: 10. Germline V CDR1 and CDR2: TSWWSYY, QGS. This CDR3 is CALGELSELGDPYTDKLIF. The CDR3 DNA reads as TGTGCTCTTGGGGAACTGTCGGAACTGGGGGATCCGTACACCGATAAACTCATCTTT.

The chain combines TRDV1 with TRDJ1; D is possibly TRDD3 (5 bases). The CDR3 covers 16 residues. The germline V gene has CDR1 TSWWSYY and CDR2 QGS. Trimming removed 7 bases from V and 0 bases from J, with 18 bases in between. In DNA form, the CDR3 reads TGTGCTCTTGCAAGAGGAGATACTAAGTACACCGATAAACTCATCTTT. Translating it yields CALARGDTKYTDKLIF.

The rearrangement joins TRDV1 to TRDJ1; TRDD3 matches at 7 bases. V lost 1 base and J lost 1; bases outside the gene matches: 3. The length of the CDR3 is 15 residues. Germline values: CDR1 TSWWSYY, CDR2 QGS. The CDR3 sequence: CALGEPGGCTDKLIF. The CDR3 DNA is TGTGCTCTTGGGGAACCTGGGGGCTGCACCGATAAACTCATCTTT.

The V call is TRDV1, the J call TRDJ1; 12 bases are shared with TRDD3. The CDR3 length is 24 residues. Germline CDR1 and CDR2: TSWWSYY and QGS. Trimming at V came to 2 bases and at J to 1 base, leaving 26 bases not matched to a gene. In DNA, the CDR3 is TGTGCTCTTGGGGAAAGAGGGGTTTTCCTACAACGGTACTGGGGGATACATGGCACCGATAAACTCATCTTT. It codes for CALGERGVFLQRYWGIHGTDKLIF.

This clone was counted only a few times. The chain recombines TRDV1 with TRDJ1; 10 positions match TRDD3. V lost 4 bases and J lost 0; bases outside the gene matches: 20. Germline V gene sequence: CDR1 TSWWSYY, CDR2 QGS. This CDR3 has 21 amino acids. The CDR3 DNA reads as TGTGCTCTTGGGGGCCCCCCCCACCAAGCCTGTACTGGGGGATACACCGATAAACTCATCTTT. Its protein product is CALGGPPHQACTGGYTDKLIF.

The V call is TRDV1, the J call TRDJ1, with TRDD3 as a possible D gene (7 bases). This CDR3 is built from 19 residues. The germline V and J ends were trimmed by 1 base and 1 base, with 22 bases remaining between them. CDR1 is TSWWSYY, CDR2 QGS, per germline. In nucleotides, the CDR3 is TGTGCTCTTGGGGAACGGACCGGGGCGGGATACCTTCCCACCGATAAACTCATCTTT. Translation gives CALGERTGAGYLPTDKLIF.

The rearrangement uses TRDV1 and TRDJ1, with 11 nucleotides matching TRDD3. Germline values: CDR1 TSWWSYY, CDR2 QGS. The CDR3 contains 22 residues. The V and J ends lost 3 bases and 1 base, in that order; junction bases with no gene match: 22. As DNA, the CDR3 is TGTGCTCTTGGGGATCCCCTTTTGGCTTCCTTACTGGGGGATATCCCCACCGATAAACTCATCTTT. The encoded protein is CALGDPLLASLLGDIPTDKLIF.

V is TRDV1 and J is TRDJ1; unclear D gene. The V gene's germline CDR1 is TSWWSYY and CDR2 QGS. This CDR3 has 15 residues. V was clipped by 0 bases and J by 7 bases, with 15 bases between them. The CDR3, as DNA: TGTGCTCTTGGGGAACTTTATAGCTCGCCCGGTAAACTCATCTTT. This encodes CALGELYSSPGKLIF.

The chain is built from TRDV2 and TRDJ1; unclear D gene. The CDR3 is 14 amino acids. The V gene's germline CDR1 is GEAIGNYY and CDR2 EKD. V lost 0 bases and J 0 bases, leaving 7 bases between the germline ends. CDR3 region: CACDTAEYTDKLIF. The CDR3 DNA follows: TGTGCCTGTGACACCGCTGAGTACACCGATAAACTCATCTTT.

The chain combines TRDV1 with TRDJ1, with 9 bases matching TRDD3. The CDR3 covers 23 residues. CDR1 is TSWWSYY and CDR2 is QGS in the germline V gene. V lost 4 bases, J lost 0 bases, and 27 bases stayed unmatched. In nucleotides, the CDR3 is TGTGCTCTTGGGGGGGCAAAGGATCCTACTCAGACTCTGGGGGATGGGTACACCGATAAACTCATCTTT. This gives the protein CALGGAKDPTQTLGDGYTDKLIF.

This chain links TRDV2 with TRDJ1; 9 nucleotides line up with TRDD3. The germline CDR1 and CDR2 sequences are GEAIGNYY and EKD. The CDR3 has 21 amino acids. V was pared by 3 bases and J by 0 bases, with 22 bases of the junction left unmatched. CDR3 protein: CACDATLNGYWGKMYTDKLIF. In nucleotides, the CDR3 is TGTGCCTGTGACGCAACCTTAAACGGCTACTGGGGGAAAATGTACACCGATAAACTCATCTTT.

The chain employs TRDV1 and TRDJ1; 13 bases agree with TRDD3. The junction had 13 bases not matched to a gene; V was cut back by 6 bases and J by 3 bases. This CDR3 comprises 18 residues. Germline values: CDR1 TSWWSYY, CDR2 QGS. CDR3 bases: TGTGCTCTTGGCGGATCCGTACTGGGGGATACGCACCCCGATAAACTCATCTTT. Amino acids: CALGGSVLGDTHPDKLIF.

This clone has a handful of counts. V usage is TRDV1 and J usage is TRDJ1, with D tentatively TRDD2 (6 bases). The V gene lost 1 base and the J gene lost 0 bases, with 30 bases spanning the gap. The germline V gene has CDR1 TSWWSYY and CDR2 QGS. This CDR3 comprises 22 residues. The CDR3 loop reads CALGEHDPSKRAPGPYTDKLIF. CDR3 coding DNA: TGTGCTCTTGGGGAACATGATCCTTCCAAACGCGCACCGGGCCCATACACCGATAAACTCATCTTT.

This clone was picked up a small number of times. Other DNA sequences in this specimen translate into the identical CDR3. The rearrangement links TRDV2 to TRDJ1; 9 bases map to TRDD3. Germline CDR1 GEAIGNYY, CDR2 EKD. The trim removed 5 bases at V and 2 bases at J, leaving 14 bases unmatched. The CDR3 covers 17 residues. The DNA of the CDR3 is TGTGCCTGTGTAAGGGAACTGGGGGACCTGTATACCGATAAACTCATCTTT. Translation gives CACVRELGDLYTDKLIF.

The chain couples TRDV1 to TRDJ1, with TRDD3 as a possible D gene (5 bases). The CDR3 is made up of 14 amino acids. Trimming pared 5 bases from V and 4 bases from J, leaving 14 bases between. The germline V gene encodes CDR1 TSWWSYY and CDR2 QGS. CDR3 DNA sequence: TGTGCTCTTGGGCACACGGGGGTTTGCGATAAACTCATCTTT. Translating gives CALGHTGVCDKLIF.

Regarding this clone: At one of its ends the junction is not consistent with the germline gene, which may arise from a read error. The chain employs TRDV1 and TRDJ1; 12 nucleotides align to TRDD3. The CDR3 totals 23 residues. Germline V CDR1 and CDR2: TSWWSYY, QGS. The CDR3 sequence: CALGEPSPSYDWLGDTQTDKLIF. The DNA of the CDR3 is TGTGCTCTTGGGGAACCTTCTCCTTCCTACGATTGGCTGGGGGATACGCAAACCGATAAACTCATCTTC.

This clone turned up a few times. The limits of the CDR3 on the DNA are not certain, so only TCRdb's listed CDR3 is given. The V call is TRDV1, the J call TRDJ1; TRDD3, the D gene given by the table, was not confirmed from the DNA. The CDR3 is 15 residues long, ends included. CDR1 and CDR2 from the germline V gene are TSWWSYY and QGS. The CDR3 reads CALGELVFATDKLIF.

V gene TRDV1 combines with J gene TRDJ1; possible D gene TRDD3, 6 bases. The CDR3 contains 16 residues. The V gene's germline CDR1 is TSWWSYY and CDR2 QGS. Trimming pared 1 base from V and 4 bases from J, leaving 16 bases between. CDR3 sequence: CALGEPRGGTYDKLIF. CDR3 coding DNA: TGTGCTCTTGGGGAACCCAGAGGGGGGACGTACGATAAACTCATCTTT.

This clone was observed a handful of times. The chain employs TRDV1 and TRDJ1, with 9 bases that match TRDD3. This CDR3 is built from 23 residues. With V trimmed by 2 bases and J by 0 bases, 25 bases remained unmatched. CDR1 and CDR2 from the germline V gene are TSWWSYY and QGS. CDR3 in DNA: TGTGCTCTTGGGGAAATTTGGGCTATTGAGTACACTGGGGGACACTGGTACACCGATAAACTCATCTTT. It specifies CALGEIWAIEYTGGHWYTDKLIF.

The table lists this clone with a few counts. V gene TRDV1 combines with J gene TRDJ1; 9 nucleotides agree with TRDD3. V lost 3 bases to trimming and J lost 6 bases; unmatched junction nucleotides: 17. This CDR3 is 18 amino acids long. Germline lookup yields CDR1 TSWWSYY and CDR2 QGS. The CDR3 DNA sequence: TGTGCTCTTGGGGACGAGCAATTCCTTACGGGGGATACTTATAAACTCATCTTT. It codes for CALGDEQFLTGDTYKLIF.